Presented here are 32 T cell receptor beta chains from one specimen sequenced in a study of cytomegalovirus exposure and HLA in healthy donors. Vbeta (60) and Jbeta (13) primers were used in the PCR. Generated by immunoSEQ multiplex PCR, the TCRdb table keeps only in-frame clones and is missing some. The table includes around 130,000 clones, just under 80% detected once. The material sequenced was PBMCs. The receptors were sampled from a man aged 25 to 40 in good health and CMV-seronegative.

This chain uses TRBV30 with TRBJ2-1; possible D gene TRBD2, 5 bases. This CDR3 has 11 amino acids. The V and J ends lost 3 bases and 8 bases respectively, with 8 bases between them. Germline V gene data show CDR1 as GTSNPN and CDR2 as SVGIG (reference sequence). The CDR3 sequence: CAWSLRDEQFF. The CDR3 DNA is TGTGCCTGGAGCCTGAGGGATGAGCAGTTCTTC.

The CDR3 region has the DNA TGTGCCAGCAGCTCCAGGGGGGCACCGAACACTGAAGCTTTCTTT. This translates into CASSSRGAPNTEAFF. The V gene is TRBV5-5, the J gene TRBJ1-1, with 7 bases aligning to TRBD1. The length of the CDR3 is 15 residues. Losses at the gene ends were 3 bases for V and 1 base for J; bases not matched to a gene: 6. From germline, CDR1 is SGHKS and CDR2 YYEKEE (reference sequence).

Worth noting for this clone: Compared with germline, one end of the junction differs, possibly owing to a read error. The identical CDR3 is also encoded by other nucleotide sequences in the sample. CDR3: CASREGNYGYTF. DNA for the CDR3: TGCGCCAGCCGGGAGGGAAACTATGGCTACACCTTC. The gene calls are TRBV25-1 and TRBJ1-2; D is unclear. This CDR3 is built from 12 residues. Germline CDR1 is MGHDK and CDR2 is SYGVNS.

V usage is TRBV27 and J usage is TRBJ2-1, with 9 bases identical to TRBD1. CDR1 is MNHEY and CDR2 is SMNVEV in the germline V gene (reference sequence). The CDR3 covers 12 residues. V dropped 2 bases and J dropped 14; count of bases not matched to a gene: 4. The CDR3 DNA reads as TGTGCCAGCAGTTTAGCGGGACAGGGAGAGTTCTTC. As protein: CASSLAGQGEFF.

This clone was seen a handful of times. The chain recombines TRBV15 with TRBJ2-1, with 7 bases aligning to TRBD2. The germline V gene has CDR1 LNHNV and CDR2 YYDKDF (reference sequence). Germline trimming cut 0 bases from V and 15 bases from J; bases unmatched to any gene: 11. This CDR3 is 14 amino acids long. The CDR3 is CATSRDPRVAGSFF. As DNA, the CDR3 is TGTGCCACCAGCAGAGATCCGCGGGTAGCGGGTTCGTTCTTC. The variable domain in full, with the rest retrieved from reference TRBV15 and TRBJ2-1, is DAMVIQNPRYQVTQFGKPVTLSCSQTLNHNVMYWYQQKSSQAPKLLFHYYDKDFNNEADTPDNFQSRRPNTSFCFLDIRSPGLGDTAMYLCATSRDPRVAGSFFGPGTRLTVL.

The CDR3 loop is CAGGRDGGHYGYTF. CDR3 nucleotides: TGTGCCGGGGGGAGGGACGGGGGGCACTATGGCTACACCTTC. The V gene is TRBV27, the J gene TRBJ1-2; D is perhaps TRBD1 (6 bases). V was trimmed by 11 bases and J by 3 bases, leaving 19 bases between them. CDR3 length: 14 residues. The germline V gene has CDR1 MNHEY and CDR2 SMNVEV (reference sequence).

J is TRBJ2-5 and V is TRBV7-2; TRBD2 might be the D (5 bases). This CDR3 is built from 15 residues. Germline lookup yields CDR1 SGHTA and CDR2 FQGNSA. V was trimmed by 7 bases and J by 4 bases, leaving 19 bases between them. The CDR3 sequence is CASTVQGGRVETQYF. Here the CDR3 DNA reads TGTGCCAGCACCGTCCAAGGAGGCCGGGTAGAGACCCAGTACTTC.

This clone has only one observation. The chain combines TRBV7-3 with TRBJ2-1, with 10 bases fitting TRBD2. The J segment lost 0 bases and the V segment lost 5 bases, leaving 4 bases of the junction unmatched. CDR3 length: 16 residues. Germline CDR1 is SGHTA and CDR2 is FQGTGA. CDR3: CASSPSGSNSYNEQFF. For the CDR3, the DNA is TGTGCCAGCAGCCCTAGCGGGAGTAACTCCTACAATGAGCAGTTCTTC.

V and J are TRBV9 and TRBJ1-2; weak D call: TRBD1 (6 bases). The CDR3 length is 15 residues. Trimming removed 0 bases at V and 2 bases at J, with 11 bases between. Germline V lookup: CDR1 SGDLS, CDR2 YYNGEE. The CDR3 loop reads CASSVGEGGNYGYTF. CDR3 DNA: TGTGCCAGCAGCGTAGGAGAGGGGGGGAACTATGGCTACACCTTC.

This clone was seen a handful of times. The chain joins TRBV28 to TRBJ2-5; TRBD1 is a possible D gene (5 bases). The CDR3 is made up of 14 amino acids. Trimming cost V 4 bases and J 5 bases, with 14 bases left between them. Looked up from germline, CDR1 is MDHEN and CDR2 is SYDVKM. The CDR3, as DNA: TGTGCCAGCAGTTCCCCAGGGTCCCAGGAGACCCAGTACTTC. It translates to CASSSPGSQETQYF. The full variable domain, completed using reference TRBV28 and TRBJ2-5, is DVKVTQSSRYLVKRTGEKVFLECVQDMDHENMFWYRQDPGLGLRLIYFSYDVKMKEKGDIPEGYSVSREKKERFSLILESASTNQTSMYLCASSSPGSQETQYFGPGTRLLVL.

V is TRBV27 and J is TRBJ1-2, with D uncertain. Trimming left V 2 bases short and J 3 bases short, with 7 bases between. The V gene's germline CDR1 is MNHEY and CDR2 SMNVEV (reference sequence). The length of the CDR3 is 13 residues. In DNA, the CDR3 is TGTGCCAGCAGTTTAAGGGAGGACTATGGCTACACCTTC. As protein: CASSLREDYGYTF.

The V call is TRBV2, the J call TRBJ2-7, with 11 nucleotides matching TRBD1. CDR3 size: 14 residues. Germline loops: CDR1 SNHLY, CDR2 FYNNEI. Trimming took 6 bases from V and 6 from J; bases not matched to a gene: 7. The CDR3 reads CASSAGQGAVEQYF. The CDR3 nucleotides are TGTGCCAGCAGCGCCGGACAGGGGGCGGTCGAGCAGTACTTC.

The chain carries TRBV16 and TRBJ2-7; possibly TRBD2 for D (5 bases). This CDR3 contains 13 residues. Germline CDR1 KGHSY, CDR2 FQNENV. Deletions cut 0 bases from V and 4 bases from J, with 7 bases between. CDR3 sequence reads: CASSQSSGYEQYF. The CDR3 region has the DNA TGTGCCAGCAGCCAATCGTCGGGATACGAGCAGTACTTC.

This sequence joins TRBV4-1 and TRBJ2-7; 10 bases fit TRBD2. There are 18 residues in the CDR3. The germline CDR1 and CDR2 sequences are MGHRA and YSYEKL. V was clipped by 0 bases and J by 2 bases; unmatched bases: 10. The CDR3 reads CASSQDDSGGPDPYEQYF. The CDR3 DNA reads as TGCGCCAGCAGCCAAGATGATAGCGGGGGGCCAGACCCCTACGAGCAGTACTTC.

The chain recombines TRBV4-1 with TRBJ1-6, with D unresolved. Germline V lookup: CDR1 MGHRA, CDR2 YSYEKL. V dropped 8 bases and J dropped 8 bases, with 19 bases sitting between them. The CDR3 consists of 15 residues. CDR3 region: CASRGEGVAYSPLHF. CDR3 bases: TGCGCCAGCCGTGGGGAGGGAGTCGCCTATTCACCCCTCCACTTT.

This chain's CDR3 is CASSPNDRSLFYEQYF. In DNA form, the CDR3 reads TGTGCCAGCAGCCCGAACGACAGGAGTTTGTTCTACGAGCAGTACTTC. The chain employs TRBV7-2 and TRBJ2-7, with D maybe TRBD1 (6 bases). This CDR3 spans 16 amino acids. CDR1 is SGHTA and CDR2 is FQGNSA in the germline V gene. Between the trimmed V and J ends, which lost 5 bases and 3 bases, there was a span of 20 bases.

The chain recombines TRBV28 with TRBJ2-1, with TRBD2 as a possible D gene (5 bases). V shed 5 bases and J shed 0 bases, with 20 bases lying between them. CDR3 length equals 18 residues. From germline, CDR1 is MDHEN and CDR2 SYDVKM. The CDR3 coding sequence is TGTGCCAGCAGTCAGATTTTGGGCCGGAGGAGCTCCTACAATGAGCAGTTCTTC. Its protein product is CASSQILGRRSSYNEQFF.

V usage is TRBV7-9 and J usage is TRBJ2-2, with 9 bases fitting TRBD1. Trimming removed 5 bases from V and 8 bases from J; junction bases left unmatched: 12. The CDR3 loop spans 16 amino acids. Per the germline V gene, CDR1 is SEHNR and CDR2 is FQNEAQ (reference sequence). CDR3 nucleotide sequence: TGTGCCAGCAGCGCCTCCCTACAGGGGGCTGCGGGGGAGCTGTTTTTT. Amino acid sequence: CASSASLQGAAGELFF.

The CDR3 here is CSVRRGNEKLFF. The CDR3 DNA reads TGCAGCGTTCGCAGGGGGAACGAAAAACTGTTTTTT. J is TRBJ1-4 and V is TRBV29-1, with TRBD1 matching 7 bases. This CDR3 has 12 residues. Germline assignment: CDR1 SQVTM and CDR2 ANQGSEA. J was trimmed by 8 bases and V by 5 bases; bases with no gene match: 5. Using reference TRBV29-1 and TRBJ1-4 for the parts outside the CDR3, the full variable domain is SAVISQKPSRDICQRGTSLTIQCQVDSQVTMMFWYRQQPGQSLTLIATANQGSEATYESGFVIDKFPISRPNLTFSTLTVSNMSPEDSSIYLCSVRRGNEKLFFGSGTQLSVL.

This chain links TRBV29-1 with TRBJ2-1; D not certain. V lost 2 bases to trimming and J lost 0 bases, with 11 bases between them. Germline-derived CDR1 and CDR2 are SQVTM and ANQGSEA. The CDR3 has 15 amino acids. The CDR3 loop reads CSVEIPAFSYNEQFF. The CDR3 nucleotides read TGCAGCGTTGAAATCCCAGCGTTCTCCTACAATGAGCAGTTCTTC.

The V gene is TRBV25-1, the J gene TRBJ1-4; TRBD1 matches 10 bases. The germline V gene encodes CDR1 MGHDK and CDR2 SYGVNS. There are 17 residues in the CDR3. V lost 2 bases, J lost 0 bases, and 3 bases stayed unmatched. CDR3 amino acids: CASSEAGQGATNEKLFF. The CDR3 bases are TGTGCCAGCAGTGAAGCCGGACAGGGGGCAACTAATGAAAAACTGTTTTTT. The full variable domain, in which reference TRBV25-1 and TRBJ1-4 provide the parts outside the CDR3, is EADIYQTPRYLVIGTGKKITLECSQTMGHDKMYWYQQDPGMELHLIHYSYGVNSTEKGDLSSESTVSRIRTEHFPLTLESARPSHTSQYLCASSEAGQGATNEKLFFGSGTQLSVL.

This chain joins TRBV27 and TRBJ2-7, with D maybe TRBD2 (6 bases). This CDR3 is 17 amino acids long. Between the trimmed V and J ends, which lost 2 bases and 1 base, there was a span of 18 bases. CDR1 MNHEY and CDR2 SMNVEV come from the germline V gene (reference sequence). The CDR3, as DNA: TGTGCCAGCAGTTTAAGCGGACCCAGCGGACTATCCTACGAGCAGTACTTC. Translating it yields CASSLSGPSGLSYEQYF.

The rearrangement links TRBV27 to TRBJ2-5, with TRBD1 matching 7 bases. The assigned J gene may be wrong: the sequence end matches TRBJ2-7 better. Germline CDR1 reads MNHEY; CDR2 reads SMNVEV (reference sequence). The CDR3 is made up of 13 amino acids. The CDR3 protein is CASTNDRAHEQYF. CDR3 in DNA: TGTGCCAGCACCAATGACAGGGCCCACGAGCAGTACTTC.

The rearrangement links TRBV7-6 to TRBJ1-3; a weak D match, TRBD1 (5 bases). The CDR3 runs 16 residues. Between the trimmed V and J ends, which lost 0 bases and 1 base, there was a span of 10 bases. Per the germline V gene, CDR1 is SGHVS and CDR2 is FNYEAQ. For the CDR3, the DNA is TGTGCCAGCAGCTTAGCGACCCGGGGGTCTGGAAACACCATATATTTT. This translates into CASSLATRGSGNTIYF.

This chain links TRBV20-1 with TRBJ2-7; D might be TRBD1 (6 bases). This CDR3 comprises 11 residues. CDR1 and CDR2 from the germline V gene are DFQATT and SNEGSKA (reference sequence). Trimming took 7 bases from V and 3 from J, leaving 10 bases between them. CDR3 nucleotides: TGCAGTGTAAGGACAGTCTACGAGCAGTACTTC. It is translated as CSVRTVYEQYF.

CDR3 amino acids: CASRSVSSGSDTQYF. The DNA for the CDR3 is TGCGCCAGCAGGTCTGTGTCTAGCGGGTCAGATACGCAGTATTTT. V usage is TRBV5-1 and J usage is TRBJ2-3, with 8 bases aligning to TRBD2. This CDR3 spans 15 amino acids. Germline V CDR1 and CDR2: SGHRS, YFSETQ. V gave up 5 bases and J gave up 4 bases; unmatched junction bases: 9.

The chain recombines TRBV19 with TRBJ1-1; tentative D call: TRBD1 (6 bases). V was shortened by 5 bases and J by 3 bases, with 10 bases between the two germline ends. CDR1 and CDR2 (germline): LNHDA, SQIVND (reference sequence). The CDR3 runs to 13 residues. The CDR3 DNA reads TGTGCCAGTAGTCAGACAGGTGACACTGAAGCTTTCTTT. The encoded protein is CASSQTGDTEAFF.

The V and J genes are TRBV6-1 and TRBJ1-5; no firm D call. V was clipped by 3 bases and J by 6 bases, with 12 bases between them. The length of the CDR3 is 14 residues. Germline CDR1 is MNHNS and CDR2 is SASEGT. CDR3 in amino acids: CASSEPSPGQPQHF. CDR3 nucleotides: TGTGCCAGCAGTGAGCCGTCACCGGGTCAGCCCCAGCATTTT.

CDR3 sequence: CSVRSGPRVPYEQYF. The CDR3 bases are TGCAGCGTTCGAAGCGGCCCAAGAGTGCCTTACGAGCAGTACTTC. The chain joins TRBV29-1 to TRBJ2-7; perhaps TRBD2 as D (5 bases). Germline loops: CDR1 SQVTM, CDR2 ANQGSEA. This CDR3 spans 15 amino acids. Trimming stripped 5 bases from V and 4 bases from J, with 21 bases between.

CDR3 sequence: CASSLHGQGAGQPQHF. The CDR3 DNA is TGTGCCAGCAGCTTACATGGACAGGGGGCAGGTCAGCCCCAGCATTTT. This chain links TRBV7-8 with TRBJ1-5, with 11 bases aligning to TRBD1. V gave up 2 bases and J gave up 6 bases; unmatched junction bases: 6. Germline CDR1 is SGHVS and CDR2 is FQNEAQ. CDR3 length equals 16 residues.

The sample holds many counts of this clone. The genes are TRBV5-6 and TRBJ2-7; TRBD2 aligns across 9 bases. Germline values: CDR1 SGHDT, CDR2 YYEEEE. With 3 bases clipped from V and 2 bases from J, the junction kept 6 bases outside the gene matches. The CDR3 covers 15 residues. Here the CDR3 DNA reads TGTGCCAGCAGCTCCACTAGCGGGCCCACCTACGAGCAGTACTTC. This encodes CASSSTSGPTYEQYF.

The table lists this clone with a few counts. The chain carries TRBV6-4 and TRBJ2-3; 9 bases match TRBD2. Germline loops: CDR1 MRHNA, CDR2 SNTAGT. Trimming at V came to 2 bases and at J to 4 bases, leaving 1 base not matched to a gene. This CDR3 spans 14 amino acids. The CDR3 region has the DNA TGTGCCAGCAGTGACCAGCGGGGGGCAGATACGCAGTATTTT. This sequence encodes CASSDQRGADTQYF.